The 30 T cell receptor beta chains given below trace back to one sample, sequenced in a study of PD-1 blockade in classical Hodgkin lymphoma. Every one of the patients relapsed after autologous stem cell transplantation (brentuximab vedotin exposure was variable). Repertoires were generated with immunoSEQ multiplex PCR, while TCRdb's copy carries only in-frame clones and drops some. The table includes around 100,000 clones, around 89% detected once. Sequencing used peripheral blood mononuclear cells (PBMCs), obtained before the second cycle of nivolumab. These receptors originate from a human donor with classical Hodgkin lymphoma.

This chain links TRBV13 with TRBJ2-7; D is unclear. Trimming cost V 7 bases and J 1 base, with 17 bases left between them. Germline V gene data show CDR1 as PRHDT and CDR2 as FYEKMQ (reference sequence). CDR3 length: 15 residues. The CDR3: CASTTVSSLSYEQYF. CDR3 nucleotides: TGTGCCAGCACCACAGTCTCCTCCCTTTCCTACGAGCAGTACTTC. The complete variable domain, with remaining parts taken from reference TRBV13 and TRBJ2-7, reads AAGVIQSPRHLIKEKRETATLKCYPIPRHDTVYWYQQGPGQDPQFLISFYEKMQSDKGSIPDRFSAQQFSDYHSELNMSSLELGDSALYFCASTTVSSLSYEQYFGPGTRLTVT.

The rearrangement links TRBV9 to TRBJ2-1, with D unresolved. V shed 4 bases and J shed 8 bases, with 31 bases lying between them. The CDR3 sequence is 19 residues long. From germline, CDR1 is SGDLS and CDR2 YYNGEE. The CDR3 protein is CASSRSVMKGPRNLDEQFF. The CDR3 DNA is TGTGCCAGCAGCCGTTCCGTGATGAAGGGCCCAAGAAACCTTGATGAGCAGTTCTTC.

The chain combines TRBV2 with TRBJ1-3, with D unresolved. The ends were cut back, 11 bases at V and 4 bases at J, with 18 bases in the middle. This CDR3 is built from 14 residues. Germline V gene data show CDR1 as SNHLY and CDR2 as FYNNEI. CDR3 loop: CARLRSDLGNTIYF. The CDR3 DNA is TGTGCCCGCCTAAGAAGCGACCTAGGAAACACCATATATTTT.

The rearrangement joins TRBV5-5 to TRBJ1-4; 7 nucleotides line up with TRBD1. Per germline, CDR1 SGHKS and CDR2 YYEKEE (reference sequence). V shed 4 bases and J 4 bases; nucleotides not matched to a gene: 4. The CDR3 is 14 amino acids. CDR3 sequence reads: CASSTGVGNEKLFF. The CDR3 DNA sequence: TGTGCCAGCAGCACAGGGGTGGGTAATGAAAAACTGTTTTTT.

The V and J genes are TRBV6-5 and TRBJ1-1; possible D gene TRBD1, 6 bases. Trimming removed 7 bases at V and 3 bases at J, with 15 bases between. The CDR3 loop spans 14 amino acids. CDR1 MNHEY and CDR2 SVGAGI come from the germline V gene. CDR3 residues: CASMALDSHTEAFF. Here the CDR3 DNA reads TGTGCCAGCATGGCATTGGACAGCCACACTGAAGCTTTCTTT.

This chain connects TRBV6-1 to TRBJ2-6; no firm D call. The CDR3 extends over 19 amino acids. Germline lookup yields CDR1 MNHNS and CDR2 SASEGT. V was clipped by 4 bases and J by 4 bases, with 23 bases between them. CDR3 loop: CASSGAQNTGFWGANVLTF. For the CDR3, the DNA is TGTGCCAGCAGTGGGGCCCAAAACACTGGCTTCTGGGGGGCCAACGTCCTGACTTTC.

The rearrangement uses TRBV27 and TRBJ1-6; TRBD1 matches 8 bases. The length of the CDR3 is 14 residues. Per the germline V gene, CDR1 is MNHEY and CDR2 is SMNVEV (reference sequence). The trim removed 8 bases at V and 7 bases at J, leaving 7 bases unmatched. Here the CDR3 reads CASGTGTGNSPLHF. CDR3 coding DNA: TGTGCCAGCGGAACAGGGACAGGCAATTCACCCCTCCACTTT.

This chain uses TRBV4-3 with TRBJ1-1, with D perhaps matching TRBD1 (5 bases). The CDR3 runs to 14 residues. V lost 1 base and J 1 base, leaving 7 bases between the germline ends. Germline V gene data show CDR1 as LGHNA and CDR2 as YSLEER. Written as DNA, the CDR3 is TGCGCCAGCAGCCAAGGAAGGGGGAACACTGAAGCTTTCTTT. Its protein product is CASSQGRGNTEAFF.

The CDR3 region is CAWSVGGANVLTF. Here the CDR3 DNA reads TGTGCCTGGAGTGTGGGAGGGGCCAACGTCCTGACTTTC. The rearrangement links TRBV30 to TRBJ2-6; no definite D call. Trimming stripped 0 bases from V and 4 bases from J, with 4 bases between. The CDR3 contains 13 residues. The V gene's germline CDR1 is GTSNPN and CDR2 SVGIG (reference sequence).

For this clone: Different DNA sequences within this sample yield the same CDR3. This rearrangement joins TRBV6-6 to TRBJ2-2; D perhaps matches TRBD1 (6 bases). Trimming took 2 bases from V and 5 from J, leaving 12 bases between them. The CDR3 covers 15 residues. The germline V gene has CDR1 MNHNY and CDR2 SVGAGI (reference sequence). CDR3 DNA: TGTGCCAGCAGTTACGTCACAGGGAGAACCGGGGAGCTGTTTTTT. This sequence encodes CASSYVTGRTGELFF.

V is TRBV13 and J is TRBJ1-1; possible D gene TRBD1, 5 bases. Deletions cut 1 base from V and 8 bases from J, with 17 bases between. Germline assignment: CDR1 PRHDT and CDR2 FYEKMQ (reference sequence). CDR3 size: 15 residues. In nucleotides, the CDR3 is TGTGCCAGCAGCTTAGATTCGGGTATACGGGGGGAAGCTTTCTTT. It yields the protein CASSLDSGIRGEAFF.

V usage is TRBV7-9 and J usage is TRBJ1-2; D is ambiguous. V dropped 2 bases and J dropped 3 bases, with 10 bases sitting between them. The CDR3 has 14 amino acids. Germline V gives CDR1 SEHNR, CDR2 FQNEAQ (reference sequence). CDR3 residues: CASSLTAADYGYTF. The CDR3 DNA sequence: TGTGCCAGCAGCTTAACAGCAGCGGACTATGGCTACACCTTC.

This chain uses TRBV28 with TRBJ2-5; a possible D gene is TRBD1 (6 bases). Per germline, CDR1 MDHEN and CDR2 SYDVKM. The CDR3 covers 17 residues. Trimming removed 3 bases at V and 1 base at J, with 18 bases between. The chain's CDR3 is CASSFELGAGFQETQYF. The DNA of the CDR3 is TGTGCCAGCAGTTTTGAGCTGGGGGCCGGTTTCCAAGAGACCCAGTACTTC.

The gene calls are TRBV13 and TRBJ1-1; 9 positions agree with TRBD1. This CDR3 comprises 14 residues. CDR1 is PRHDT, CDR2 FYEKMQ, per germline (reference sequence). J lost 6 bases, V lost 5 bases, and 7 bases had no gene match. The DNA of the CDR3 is TGTGCCAGCAGCCCCCGGGACAGGGCCTCTGAAGCTTTCTTT. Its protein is CASSPRDRASEAFF.

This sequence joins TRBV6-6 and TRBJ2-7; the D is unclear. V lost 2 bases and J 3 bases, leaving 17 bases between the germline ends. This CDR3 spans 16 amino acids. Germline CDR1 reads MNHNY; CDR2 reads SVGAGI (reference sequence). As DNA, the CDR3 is TGTGCCAGCAGTTACATATTACGTCCCTCCCTCTACGAGCAGTACTTC. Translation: CASSYILRPSLYEQYF.

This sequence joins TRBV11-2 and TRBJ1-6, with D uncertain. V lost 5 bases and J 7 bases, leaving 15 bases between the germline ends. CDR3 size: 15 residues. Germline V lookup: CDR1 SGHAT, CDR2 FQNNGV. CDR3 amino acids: CASSRVRLGNSPLHF. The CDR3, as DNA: TGTGCCAGCAGCCGAGTTCGGCTCGGGAATTCACCCCTCCACTTT.

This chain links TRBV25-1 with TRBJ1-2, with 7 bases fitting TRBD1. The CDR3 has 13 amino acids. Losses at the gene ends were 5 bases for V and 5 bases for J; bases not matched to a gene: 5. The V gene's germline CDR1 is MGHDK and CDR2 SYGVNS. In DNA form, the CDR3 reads TGTGCCAGCAGTCAGGGGGTGTATTATGGCTACACCTTC. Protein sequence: CASSQGVYYGYTF.

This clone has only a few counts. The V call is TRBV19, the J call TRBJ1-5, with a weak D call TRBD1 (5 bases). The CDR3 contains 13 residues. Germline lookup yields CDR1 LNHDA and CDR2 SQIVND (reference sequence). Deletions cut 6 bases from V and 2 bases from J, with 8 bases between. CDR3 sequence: CASSRDGNQPQHF. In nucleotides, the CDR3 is TGTGCCAGTAGCAGGGATGGCAATCAGCCCCAGCATTTT.

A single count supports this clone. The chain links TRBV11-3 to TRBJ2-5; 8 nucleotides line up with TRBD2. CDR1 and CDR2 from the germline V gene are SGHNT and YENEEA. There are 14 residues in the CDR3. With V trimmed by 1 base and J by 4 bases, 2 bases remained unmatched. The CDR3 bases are TGTGCCAGCAGCTTAGCAGCGGGGGCAGAGACCCAGTACTTC. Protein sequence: CASSLAAGAETQYF.

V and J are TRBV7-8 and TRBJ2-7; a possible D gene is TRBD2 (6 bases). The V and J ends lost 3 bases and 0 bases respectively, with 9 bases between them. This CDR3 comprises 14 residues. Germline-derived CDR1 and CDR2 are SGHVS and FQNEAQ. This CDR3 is CASSFGGSSYEQYF. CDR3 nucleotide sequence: TGTGCCAGCAGCTTTGGGGGGAGCTCCTACGAGCAGTACTTC.

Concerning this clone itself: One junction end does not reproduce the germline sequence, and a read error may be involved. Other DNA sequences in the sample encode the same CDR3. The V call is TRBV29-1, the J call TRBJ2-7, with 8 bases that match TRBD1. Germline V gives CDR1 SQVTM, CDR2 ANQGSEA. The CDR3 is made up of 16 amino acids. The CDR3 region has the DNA TGCAGCGTTGAAGATTGTGAGGGACAGGTTGCTTACGAACAGTACTTC. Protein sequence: CSVEDCEGQVAYEQYF.

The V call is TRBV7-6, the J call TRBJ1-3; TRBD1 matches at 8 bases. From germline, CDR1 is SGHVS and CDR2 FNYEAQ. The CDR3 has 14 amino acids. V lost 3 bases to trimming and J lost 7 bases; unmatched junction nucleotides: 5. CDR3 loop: CASSLWTGSNTIYF. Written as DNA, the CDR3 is TGTGCCAGCAGCTTGTGGACAGGGAGCAACACCATATATTTT.

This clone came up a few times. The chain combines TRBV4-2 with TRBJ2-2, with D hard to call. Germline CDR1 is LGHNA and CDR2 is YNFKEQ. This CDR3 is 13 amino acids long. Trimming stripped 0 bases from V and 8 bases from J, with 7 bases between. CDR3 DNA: TGTGCCAGCAGCCAAGATAGGCGAGGGGAGCTGTTTTTT. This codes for CASSQDRRGELFF.

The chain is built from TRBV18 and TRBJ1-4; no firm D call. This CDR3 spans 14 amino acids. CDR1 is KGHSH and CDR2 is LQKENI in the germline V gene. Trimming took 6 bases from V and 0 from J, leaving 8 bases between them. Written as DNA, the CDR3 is TGTGCCAGCTCCAATACAGCAACTAATGAAAAACTGTTTTTT. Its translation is CASSNTATNEKLFF.

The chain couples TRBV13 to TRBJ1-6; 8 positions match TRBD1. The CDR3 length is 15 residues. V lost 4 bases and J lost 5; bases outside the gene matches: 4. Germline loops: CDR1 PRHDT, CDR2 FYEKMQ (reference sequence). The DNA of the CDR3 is TGTGCCAGCAGCTCGGCGGGACAGGATAATTCACCCCTCCACTTT. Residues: CASSSAGQDNSPLHF.

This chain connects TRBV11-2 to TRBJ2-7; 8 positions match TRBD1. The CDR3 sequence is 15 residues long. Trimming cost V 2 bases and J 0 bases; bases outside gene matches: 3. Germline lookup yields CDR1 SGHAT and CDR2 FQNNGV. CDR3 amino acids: CASSLRQGPSYEQYF. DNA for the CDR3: TGTGCCAGCAGCTTAAGACAGGGGCCCTCCTACGAGCAGTACTTC. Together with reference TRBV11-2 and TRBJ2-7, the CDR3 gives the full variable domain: EAGVAQSPRYKIIEKRQSVAFWCNPISGHATLYWYQQILGQGPKLLIQFQNNGVVDDSQLPKDRFSAERLKGVDSTLKIQPAKLEDSAVYLCASSLRQGPSYEQYFGPGTRLTVT.

Written as DNA, the CDR3 is TGTGCCAGCAGCCCCCATAGCGGAAGCACAGATACGCAGTATTTT. This gives the protein CASSPHSGSTDTQYF. V and J are TRBV9 and TRBJ2-3, with D tentatively TRBD2 (6 bases). The CDR3 runs 15 residues. Trimming pared 4 bases from V and 0 bases from J, leaving 12 bases between. Germline V gene data show CDR1 as SGDLS and CDR2 as YYNGEE. The complete variable domain, with remaining parts taken from reference TRBV9 and TRBJ2-3, reads DSGVTQTPKHLITATGQRVTLRCSPRSGDLSVYWYQQSLDQGLQFLIQYYNGEERAKGNILERFSAQQFPDLHSELNLSSLELGDSALYFCASSPHSGSTDTQYFGPGTRLTVL.

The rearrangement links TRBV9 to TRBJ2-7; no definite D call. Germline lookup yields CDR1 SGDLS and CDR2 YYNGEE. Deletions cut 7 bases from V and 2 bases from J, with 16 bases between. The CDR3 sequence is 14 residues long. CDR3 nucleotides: TGTGCCAGCGGCCTCAGCCTTGAAACCTACGAGCAGTACTTC. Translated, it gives CASGLSLETYEQYF.

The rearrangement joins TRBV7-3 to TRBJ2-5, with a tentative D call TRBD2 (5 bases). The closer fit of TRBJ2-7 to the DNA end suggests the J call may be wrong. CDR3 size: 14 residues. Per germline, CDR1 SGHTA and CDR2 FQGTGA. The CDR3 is CASSLGRTPYEQYF. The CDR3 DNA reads TGTGCCAGCAGCTTAGGGCGGACTCCGTACGAGCAGTACTTC.

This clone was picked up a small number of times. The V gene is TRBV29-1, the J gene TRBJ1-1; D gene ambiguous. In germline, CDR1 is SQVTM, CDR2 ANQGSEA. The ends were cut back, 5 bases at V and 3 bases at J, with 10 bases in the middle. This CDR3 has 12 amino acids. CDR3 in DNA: TGCAGCGTTTGGGTAAGCTACACTGAAGCTTTCTTT. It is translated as CSVWVSYTEAFF.